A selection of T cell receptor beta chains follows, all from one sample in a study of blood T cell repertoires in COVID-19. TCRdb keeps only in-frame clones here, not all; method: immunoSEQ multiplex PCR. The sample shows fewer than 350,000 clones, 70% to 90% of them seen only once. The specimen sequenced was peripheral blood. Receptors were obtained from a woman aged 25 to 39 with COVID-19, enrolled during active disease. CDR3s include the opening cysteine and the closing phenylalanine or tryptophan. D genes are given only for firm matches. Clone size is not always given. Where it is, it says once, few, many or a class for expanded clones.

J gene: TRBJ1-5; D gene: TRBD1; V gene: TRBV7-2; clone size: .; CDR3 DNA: TGTGCCAGCACAAAGTACGGGACAGGGTTTAATCAGCCCCAGCATTTT; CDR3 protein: CASTKYGTGFNQPQHF
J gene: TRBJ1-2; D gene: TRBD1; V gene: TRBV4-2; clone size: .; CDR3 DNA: TGTGCCAGCAGCCAAGAAGGACAGGGAAGGTTGACCTATGGCTACACCTTC; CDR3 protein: CASSQEGQGRLTYGYTF
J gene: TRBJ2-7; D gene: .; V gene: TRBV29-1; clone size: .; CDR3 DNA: TGCAGCGTCCTCAGCTCCTACGAGCAGTACTTC; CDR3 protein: CSVLSSYEQYF
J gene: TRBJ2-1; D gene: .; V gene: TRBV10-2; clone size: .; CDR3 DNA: TGCGCCAGCAAACCTTCGGGAGCAGGAAATGAGCAGTTCTTC; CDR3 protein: CASKPSGAGNEQFF
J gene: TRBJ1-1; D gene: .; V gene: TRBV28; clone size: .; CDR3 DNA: TGTGCCAGCAGTTTCCGAGGGAGCACTGAAGCTTTCTTT; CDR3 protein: CASSFRGSTEAFF
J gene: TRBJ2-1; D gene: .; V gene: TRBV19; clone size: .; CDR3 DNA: TGTGCCAGTAGTTGGGGGGGGGCCGTCAATGAGCAGTTCTTC; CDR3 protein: CASSWGGAVNEQFF
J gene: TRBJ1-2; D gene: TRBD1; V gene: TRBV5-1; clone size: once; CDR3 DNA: TGCGCCAGCAGCTTAACCAGGGGGCAAAAAGGCTACACCTTC; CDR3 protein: CASSLTRGQKGYTF
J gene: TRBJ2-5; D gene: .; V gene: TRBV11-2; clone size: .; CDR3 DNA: TGTGCCAGCAGACGGAGGGTGTACCAAGAGACCCAGTACTTC; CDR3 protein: CASRRRVYQETQYF
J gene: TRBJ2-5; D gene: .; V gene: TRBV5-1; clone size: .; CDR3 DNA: TGCGCCAGCAGCCTGTGGGGGGAAGAGACCCAGTACTTC; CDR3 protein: CASSLWGEETQYF
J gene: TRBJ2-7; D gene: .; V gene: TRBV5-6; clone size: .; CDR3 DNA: TGTGCCAGCAGCCGCCGACTGAGCTCCTACGAGCAGTACTTC; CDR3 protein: CASSRRLSSYEQYF
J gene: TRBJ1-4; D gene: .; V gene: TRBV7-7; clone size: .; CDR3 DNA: TGTGCCAGCAGCTTACAACCCGGGGGTGGAGAAAAACTGTTTTTT; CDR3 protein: CASSLQPGGGEKLFF
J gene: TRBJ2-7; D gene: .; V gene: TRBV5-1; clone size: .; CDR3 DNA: TGCGCCAGCAGCTTGCCCAGGGAGGACTACGAGCAGTACTTC; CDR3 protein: CASSLPREDYEQYF
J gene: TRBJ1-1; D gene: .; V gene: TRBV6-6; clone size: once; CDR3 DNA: TGTGCCAGCAGTTATGAAAAACAGAAAGAAGCTTTCTTT; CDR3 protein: CASSYEKQKEAFF
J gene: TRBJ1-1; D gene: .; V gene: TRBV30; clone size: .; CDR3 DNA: TGTGCCTGGAGTCTCCTGCAGGAAGCTTTCTTT; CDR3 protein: CAWSLLQEAFF
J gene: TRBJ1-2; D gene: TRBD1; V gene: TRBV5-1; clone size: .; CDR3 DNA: TGCGCCAGCAGCCTTTCGACAGGGATTAAAGTAAACTATGGCTACACCTTC; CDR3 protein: CASSLSTGIKVNYGYTF
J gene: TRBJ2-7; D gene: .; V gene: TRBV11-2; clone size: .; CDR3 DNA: TGTGCCAGCAGCTTCAGGGGCCACGAGCAGTACTTC; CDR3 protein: CASSFRGHEQYF
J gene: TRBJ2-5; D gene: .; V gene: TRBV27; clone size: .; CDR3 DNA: TGTGCCAGCAGTTTAACTTTCGGGGGAGAGACCCAGTACTTC; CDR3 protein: CASSLTFGGETQYF
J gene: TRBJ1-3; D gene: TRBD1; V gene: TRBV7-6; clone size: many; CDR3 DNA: TGTGCCAGCAGCTCGCCCGGACAGGACTCTGGAAACACCATATATTTT; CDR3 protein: CASSSPGQDSGNTIYF
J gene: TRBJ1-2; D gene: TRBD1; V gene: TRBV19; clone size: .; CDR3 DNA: TGTGCCAGTAGTATATTGGGACAGGGATATGGCTACACCTTC; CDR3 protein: CASSILGQGYGYTF
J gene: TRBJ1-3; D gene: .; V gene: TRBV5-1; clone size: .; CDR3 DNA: TGCGCCAGCAGCTTGGCTGATTTCCTAGGAGGAGGAAACACCATATATTTT; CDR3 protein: CASSLADFLGGGNTIYF
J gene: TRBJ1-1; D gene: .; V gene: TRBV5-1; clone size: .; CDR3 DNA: TGCGCCAGCAGCCCCCGGACAGCCGGGGCGAACACTGAAGCTTTCTTT; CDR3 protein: CASSPRTAGANTEAFF
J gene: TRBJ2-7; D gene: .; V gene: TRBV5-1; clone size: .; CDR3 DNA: TGCGCCAGCAGCGAAGGACGGGAAACCCCTCTCGAGCAGTACTTC; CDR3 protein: CASSEGRETPLEQYF
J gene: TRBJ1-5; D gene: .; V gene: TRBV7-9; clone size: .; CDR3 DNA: TGTGCCAGCAGCTGGGGCCAGTTACAGCCCCAGCATTTT; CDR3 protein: CASSWGQLQPQHF
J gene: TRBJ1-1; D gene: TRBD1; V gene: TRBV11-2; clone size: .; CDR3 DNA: TGTGCCAGCGAGCCAGGGGGCCTAGACCTGAACACTGAAGCTTTCTTT; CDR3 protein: CASEPGGLDLNTEAFF
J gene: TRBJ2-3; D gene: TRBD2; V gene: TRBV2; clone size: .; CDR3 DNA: TGTGCCAGCAGCATAGCGGGGGGCCGGGCAGATACGCAGTATTTT; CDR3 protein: CASSIAGGRADTQYF
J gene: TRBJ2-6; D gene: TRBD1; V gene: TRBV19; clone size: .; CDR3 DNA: TGTGCCAGTAGTGAGACACAGGGGTCTGGGGCCAACGTCCTGACTTTC; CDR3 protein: CASSETQGSGANVLTF
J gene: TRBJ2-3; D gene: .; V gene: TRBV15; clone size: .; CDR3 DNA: TGTGCCACCAGCAGAAAGGCGGGGGCCACAGATACGCAGTATTTT; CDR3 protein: CATSRKAGATDTQYF
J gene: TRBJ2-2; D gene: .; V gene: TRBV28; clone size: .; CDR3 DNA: TGTGCCAGCAGTTCGTATAATCCCGGGGAGCTGTTTTTT; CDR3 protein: CASSSYNPGELFF
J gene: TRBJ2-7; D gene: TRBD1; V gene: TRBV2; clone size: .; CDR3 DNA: TGTGCCAGCAGGCCGACAGGGGTTACCTACGAGCAGTACTTC; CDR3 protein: CASRPTGVTYEQYF
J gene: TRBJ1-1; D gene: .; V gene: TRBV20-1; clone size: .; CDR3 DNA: TGCAGTGCTAGTTCAAACAGCCCGGGGGAGAACACTGAAGCTTTCTTT; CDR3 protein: CSASSNSPGENTEAFF
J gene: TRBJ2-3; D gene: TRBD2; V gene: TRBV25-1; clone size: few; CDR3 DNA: TGTGCCAGCAGTTTAGCGGGGGGGCCCGGCACAGATACGCAGTATTTT; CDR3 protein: CASSLAGGPGTDTQYF
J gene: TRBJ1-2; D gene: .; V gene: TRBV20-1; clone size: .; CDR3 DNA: TGCAGTGCCAGAGAATCGTTTGGCTACACCTTC; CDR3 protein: CSARESFGYTF
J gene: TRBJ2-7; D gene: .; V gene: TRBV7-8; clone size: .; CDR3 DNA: TGTGCCAGCAGCTTAGGCGGCAGTCGTACCTACGAGCAGTACTTC; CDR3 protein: CASSLGGSRTYEQYF
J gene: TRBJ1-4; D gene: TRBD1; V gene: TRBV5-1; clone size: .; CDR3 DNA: TGCGCCAGCAGAGTACAGGGGGCTGGAAGTGAAAAACTGTTTTTT; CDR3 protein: CASRVQGAGSEKLFF
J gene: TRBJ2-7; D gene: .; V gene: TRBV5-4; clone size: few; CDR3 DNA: TGTGCCAGCAGCTCTCAAGCCGAGCAGTACTTC; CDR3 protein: CASSSQAEQYF
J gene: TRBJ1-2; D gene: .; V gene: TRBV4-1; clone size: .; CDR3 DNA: TGCGCCAGCAGCCCCAAGGTGGTTTTGGGGGAAACGGGACACCACTATGGCTACACCTTC; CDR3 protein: CASSPKVVLGETGHHYGYTF
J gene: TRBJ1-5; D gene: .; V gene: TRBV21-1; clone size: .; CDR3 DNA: TGTGCCAGCAGCTGGACAGGGGGCGGGCAGCCCCAGCATTTT; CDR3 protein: CASSWTGGGQPQHF
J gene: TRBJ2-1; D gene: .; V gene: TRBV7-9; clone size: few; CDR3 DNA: TGTGCCAGCAGCTTCCGGGACTACAATGAGCAGTTCTTC; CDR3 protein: CASSFRDYNEQFF
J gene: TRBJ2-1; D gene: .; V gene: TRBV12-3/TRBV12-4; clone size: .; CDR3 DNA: TGTGCCAGCAGTTTACAGTCCTACAATGAGCAGTTCTTC; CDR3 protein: CASSLQSYNEQFF
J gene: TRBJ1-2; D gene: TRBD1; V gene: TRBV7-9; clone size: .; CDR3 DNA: TGTGCCAGCCTCCCTGGGGGACAGGGGGCCAGAGGCTACACCTTC; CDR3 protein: CASLPGGQGARGYTF
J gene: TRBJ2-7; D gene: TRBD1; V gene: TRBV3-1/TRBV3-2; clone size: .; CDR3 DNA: TGTGCCAGCAGAAACAACAGGGGGCCCTACGAGCAGTACTTC; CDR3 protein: CASRNNRGPYEQYF
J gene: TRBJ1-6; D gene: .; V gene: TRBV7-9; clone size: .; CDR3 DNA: TGTGCCAGCAGCGCCGGAGGGCTGGGGCCCTATAATTCACCCCTCCACTTT; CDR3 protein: CASSAGGLGPYNSPLHF
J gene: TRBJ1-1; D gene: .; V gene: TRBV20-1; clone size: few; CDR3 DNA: TGCAGTGCTAGTTCACGAGCCTTGAACACTGAAGCTTTCTTT; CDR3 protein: CSASSRALNTEAFF
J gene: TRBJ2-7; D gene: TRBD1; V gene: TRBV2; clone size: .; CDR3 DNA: TGTGCCAGCGGGACAGCAGTCTACGAGCAGTACTTC; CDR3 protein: CASGTAVYEQYF
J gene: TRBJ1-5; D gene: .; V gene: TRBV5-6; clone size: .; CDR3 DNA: TGTGCCAGCAGCTTGTGGCAGGGTGAGCCCCAGCATTTT; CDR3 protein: CASSLWQGEPQHF
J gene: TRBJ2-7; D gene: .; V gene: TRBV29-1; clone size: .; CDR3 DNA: TGCAGCGCTCTCACCGAAACAGGACCTGAGCAGTACTTC; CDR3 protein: CSALTETGPEQYF
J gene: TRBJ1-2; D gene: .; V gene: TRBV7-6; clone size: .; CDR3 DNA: TGTGCCAGCAGCTTACATCCAGGATATGGCTACACCTTC; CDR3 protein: CASSLHPGYGYTF
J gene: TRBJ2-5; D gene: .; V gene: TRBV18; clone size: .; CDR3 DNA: TGTGCCAGCTCATCGGGAATTCAAGAGACCCAGTACTTC; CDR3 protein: CASSSGIQETQYF
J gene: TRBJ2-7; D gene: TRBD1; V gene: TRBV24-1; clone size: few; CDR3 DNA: TGTGCCACCAGTGATTTTGATATGGGACAGGGTGCGATTGACGAGCAGTACTTC; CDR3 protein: CATSDFDMGQGAIDEQYF